A single sample is the source of the 8 T cell receptor beta chains below, sequenced in a study of blood T cell repertoires in COVID-19 (TCRdb year 2020). The library was produced with the immunoSEQ multiplex PCR assay. The source is immuneACCESS, and TCRdb retained only in-frame sequences with V and J called. Part of the clones is not carried over; for the studies checked, unresolved V genes explain less than half of this, and the remainder is unexplained. This sample lists approximately 260,000 clones; 70% to 90% were detected once. The ten largest clones add up to approximately 3.3% of the sample. Material: peripheral blood. The receptors stem from a woman between 40 and 55 years old with acute or convalescent COVID-19.

In the case of this clone: The sample holds other DNA sequences that translate to the same CDR3. The gene calls are TRBV3-1 (or the pseudogene TRBV3-2) and TRBJ1-1; no reliable D call. Deletions cut 1 base from V and 3 bases from J, with 6 bases between. Germline V lookup: CDR1 LGHDT, CDR2 YNNKEL (reference sequence). The CDR3 is 13 residues long. The CDR3 DNA sequence: TGTGCCAGCAGCCAAGGACGGGACACTGAAGCTTTCTTT. It specifies CASSQGRDTEAFF.

The genes are TRBV18 and TRBJ1-2, with TRBD1 matching over 10 bases. CDR3 length: 14 residues. V lost 6 bases to trimming and J lost 6 bases; unmatched junction nucleotides: 7. Germline lookup yields CDR1 KGHSH and CDR2 LQKENI. DNA for the CDR3: TGTGCCAGCTCCCGCGAGGACAGGGGGAATGGCTACACCTTC. This sequence encodes CASSREDRGNGYTF.

The CDR3 protein is CASSPKIGGNYGYTF. CDR3 coding DNA: TGTGCCAGCTCACCGAAGATTGGGGGGAACTATGGCTACACCTTC. The rearrangement uses TRBV18 and TRBJ1-2; D may be TRBD1 (5 bases). Germline loops: CDR1 KGHSH, CDR2 LQKENI. V was cut by 3 bases and J by 2 bases, with 13 bases left in between. This CDR3 has 15 residues.

The chain links TRBV2 to TRBJ2-5, with a tentative D call TRBD2 (6 bases). The germline CDR1 and CDR2 sequences are SNHLY and FYNNEI. The V and J ends lost 2 bases and 1 base respectively, with 14 bases between them. The length of the CDR3 is 16 residues. For the CDR3, the DNA is TGTGCCAGCAGTGAATGGAGGGATAGTCCCCAAGAGACCCAGTACTTC. It encodes CASSEWRDSPQETQYF. Full variable domain (missing parts from reference TRBV2 and TRBJ2-5): EPEVTQTPSHQVTQMGQEVILRCVPISNHLYFYWYRQILGQKVEFLVSFYNNEISEKSEIFDDQFSVERPDGSNFTLKIRSTKLEDSAMYFCASSEWRDSPQETQYFGPGTRLLVL.

J is TRBJ1-2 and V is TRBV2, with 7 bases that match TRBD1. Germline CDR1 SNHLY, CDR2 FYNNEI. J lost 3 bases, V lost 5 bases, and 3 bases had no gene match. The CDR3 extends over 13 amino acids. The CDR3 here is CASSTDRHYGYTF. The CDR3 region has the DNA TGTGCCAGCAGTACGGACAGGCACTATGGCTACACCTTC. Full variable domain (rest looked up from reference TRBV2 and TRBJ1-2): EPEVTQTPSHQVTQMGQEVILRCVPISNHLYFYWYRQILGQKVEFLVSFYNNEISEKSEIFDDQFSVERPDGSNFTLKIRSTKLEDSAMYFCASSTDRHYGYTFGSGTRLTVV.

The V and J genes are TRBV6-1 and TRBJ2-2; weak D call: TRBD2 (6 bases). V shed 7 bases and J shed 2 bases, with 14 bases lying between them. The CDR3 spans 15 residues. The germline V gene encodes CDR1 MNHNS and CDR2 SASEGT. The CDR3 reads CASTPLGLNTGELFF. Written as DNA, the CDR3 is TGTGCCAGCACCCCATTGGGACTCAACACCGGGGAGCTGTTTTTT.

The genes are TRBV5-4 and TRBJ1-2; 9 bases match TRBD1. CDR1 is SGHNT and CDR2 is YYREEE in the germline V gene (reference sequence). CDR3 length: 15 amino acids. V was clipped by 4 bases and J by 4 bases; unmatched bases: 8. CDR3 nucleotide sequence: TGTGCCAGCAGCCCCGGACAGGGGAGGCCCTATGGCTACACCTTC. Translated, it gives CASSPGQGRPYGYTF.

The chain is built from TRBV19 and TRBJ2-2; TRBD1 is a possible D gene (5 bases). Trimming left V 3 bases short and J 4 bases short, with 12 bases between. Per germline, CDR1 LNHDA and CDR2 SQIVND (reference sequence). This CDR3 has 15 amino acids. CDR3 amino acids: CASSILQGSTGELFF. In nucleotides, the CDR3 is TGTGCCAGTAGTATTCTGCAGGGTAGCACCGGGGAGCTGTTTTTT.